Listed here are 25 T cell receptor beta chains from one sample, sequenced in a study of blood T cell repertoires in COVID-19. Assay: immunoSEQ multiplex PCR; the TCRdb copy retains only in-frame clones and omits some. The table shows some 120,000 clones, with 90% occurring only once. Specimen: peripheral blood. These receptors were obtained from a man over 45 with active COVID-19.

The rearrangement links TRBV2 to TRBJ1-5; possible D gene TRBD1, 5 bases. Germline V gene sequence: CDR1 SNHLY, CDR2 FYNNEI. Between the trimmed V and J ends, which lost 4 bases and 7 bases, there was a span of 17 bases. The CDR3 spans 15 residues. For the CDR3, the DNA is TGTGCCAGCAGTGCTGGTCGACAGCCCCGCCAGCCCCAGCATTTT. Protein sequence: CASSAGRQPRQPQHF.

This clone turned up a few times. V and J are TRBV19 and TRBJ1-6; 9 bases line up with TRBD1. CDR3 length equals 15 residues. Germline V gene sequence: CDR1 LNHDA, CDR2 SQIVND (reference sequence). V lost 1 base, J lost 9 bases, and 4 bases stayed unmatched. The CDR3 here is CASSIGDRVASPLHF. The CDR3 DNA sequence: TGTGCCAGTAGTATAGGGGACAGGGTTGCTTCACCCCTCCACTTT.

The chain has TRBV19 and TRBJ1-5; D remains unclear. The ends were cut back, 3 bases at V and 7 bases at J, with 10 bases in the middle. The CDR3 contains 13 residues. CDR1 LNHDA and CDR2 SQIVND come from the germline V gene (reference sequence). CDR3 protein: CASSMSRIQPQHF. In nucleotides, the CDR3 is TGTGCCAGTAGTATGTCCAGAATACAGCCCCAGCATTTT.

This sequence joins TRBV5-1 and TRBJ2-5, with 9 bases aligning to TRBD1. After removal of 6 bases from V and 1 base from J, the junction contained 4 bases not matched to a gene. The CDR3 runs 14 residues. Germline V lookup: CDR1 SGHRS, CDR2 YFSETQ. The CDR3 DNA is TGCGCCAGCACCTCGACAGGGGGCCAAGAGACCCAGTACTTC. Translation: CASTSTGGQETQYF.

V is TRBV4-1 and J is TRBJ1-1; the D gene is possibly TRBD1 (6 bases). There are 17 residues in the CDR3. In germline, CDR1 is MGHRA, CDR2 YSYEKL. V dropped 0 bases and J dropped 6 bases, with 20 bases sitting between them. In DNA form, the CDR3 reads TGCGCCAGCAGCCAAGATCCCTTGGACAGTGGCCCATCTGAAGCTTTCTTT. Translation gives CASSQDPLDSGPSEAFF.

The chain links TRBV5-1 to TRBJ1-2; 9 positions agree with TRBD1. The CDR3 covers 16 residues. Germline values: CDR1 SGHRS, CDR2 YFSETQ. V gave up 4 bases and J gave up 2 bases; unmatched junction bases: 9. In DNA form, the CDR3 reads TGCGCCAGCAGCCGATCCCGGACAGGGGAGAACTATGGCTACACCTTC. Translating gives CASSRSRTGENYGYTF. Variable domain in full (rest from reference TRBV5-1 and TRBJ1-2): KAGVTQTPRYLIKTRGQQVTLSCSPISGHRSVSWYQQTPGQGLQFLFEYFSETQRNKGNFPGRFSGRQFSNSRSEMNVSTLELGDSALYLCASSRSRTGENYGYTFGSGTRLTVV.

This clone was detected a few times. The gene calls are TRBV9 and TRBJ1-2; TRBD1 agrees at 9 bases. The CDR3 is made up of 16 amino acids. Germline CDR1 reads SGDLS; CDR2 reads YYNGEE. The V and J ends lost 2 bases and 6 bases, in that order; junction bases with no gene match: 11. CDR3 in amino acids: CASSVRGGTGPHGYTF. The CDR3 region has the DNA TGTGCCAGCAGCGTCAGGGGCGGGACAGGGCCTCATGGCTACACCTTC.

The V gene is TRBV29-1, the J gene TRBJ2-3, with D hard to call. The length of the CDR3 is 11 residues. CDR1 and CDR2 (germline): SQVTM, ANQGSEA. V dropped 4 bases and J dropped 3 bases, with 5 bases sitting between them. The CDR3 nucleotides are TGCAGCGTTGGCCGGACAGATACGCAGTATTTT. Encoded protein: CSVGRTDTQYF.

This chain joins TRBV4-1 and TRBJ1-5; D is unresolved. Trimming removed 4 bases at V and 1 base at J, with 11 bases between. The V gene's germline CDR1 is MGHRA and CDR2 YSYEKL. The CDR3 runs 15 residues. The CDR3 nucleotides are TGCGCCAGCAGCCGGGAGATGAAAAGCAATCAGCCCCAGCATTTT. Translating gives CASSREMKSNQPQHF.

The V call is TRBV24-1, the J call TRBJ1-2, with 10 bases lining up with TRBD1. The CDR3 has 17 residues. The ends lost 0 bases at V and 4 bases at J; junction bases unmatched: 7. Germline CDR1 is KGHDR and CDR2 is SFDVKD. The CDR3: CATSDLVGTGVGYGYTF. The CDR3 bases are TGTGCCACCAGTGATTTGGTGGGGACAGGGGTTGGCTATGGCTACACCTTC.

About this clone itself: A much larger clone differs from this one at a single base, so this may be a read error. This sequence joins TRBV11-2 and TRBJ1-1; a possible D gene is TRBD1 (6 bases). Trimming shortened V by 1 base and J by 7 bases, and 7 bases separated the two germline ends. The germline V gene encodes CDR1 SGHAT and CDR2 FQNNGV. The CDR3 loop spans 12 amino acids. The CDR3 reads CASSLVQGEAFF. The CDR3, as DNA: TGTGCCAGCAGCTTAGTACAGGGTGAAGCTTTCTTT.

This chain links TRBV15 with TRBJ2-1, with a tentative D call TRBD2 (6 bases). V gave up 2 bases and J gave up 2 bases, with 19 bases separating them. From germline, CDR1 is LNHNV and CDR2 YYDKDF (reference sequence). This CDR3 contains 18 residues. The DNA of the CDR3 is TGTGCCACCAGCAGAAGGGAAGGTGGGGGGTCCACCTACAATGAGCAGTTCTTC. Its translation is CATSRREGGGSTYNEQFF.

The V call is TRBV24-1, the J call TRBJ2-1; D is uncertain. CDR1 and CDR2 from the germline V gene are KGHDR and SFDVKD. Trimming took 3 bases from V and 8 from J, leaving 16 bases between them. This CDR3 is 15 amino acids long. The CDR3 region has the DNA TGTGCCACCAGTGATCCCAACGGTGAACGGTATGAGCAGTTCTTC. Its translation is CATSDPNGERYEQFF.

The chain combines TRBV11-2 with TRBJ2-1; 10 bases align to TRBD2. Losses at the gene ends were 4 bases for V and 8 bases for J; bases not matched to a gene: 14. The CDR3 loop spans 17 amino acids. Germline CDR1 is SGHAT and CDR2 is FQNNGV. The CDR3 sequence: CASSSRTSGQGRDEQFF. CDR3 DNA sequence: TGTGCCAGCAGCTCTCGGACTAGCGGACAGGGCCGGGATGAGCAGTTCTTC.

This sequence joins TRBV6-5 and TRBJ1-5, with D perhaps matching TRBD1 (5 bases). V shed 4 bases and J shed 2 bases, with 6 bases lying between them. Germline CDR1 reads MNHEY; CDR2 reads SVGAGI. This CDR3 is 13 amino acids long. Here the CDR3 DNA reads TGTGCCAGCAGTTCGGGGGGCAATCAGCCCCAGCATTTT. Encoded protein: CASSSGGNQPQHF.

In DNA, the CDR3 is TGTGCCAGCAGTTTAAAGGGACTTGAAAGGGAGACCCAGTACTTC. Translation: CASSLKGLERETQYF. The chain links TRBV27 to TRBJ2-5; D is perhaps TRBD2 (6 bases). Germline V lookup: CDR1 MNHEY, CDR2 SMNVEV (reference sequence). The V and J ends lost 2 bases and 5 bases respectively, with 15 bases between them. This CDR3 has 15 residues.

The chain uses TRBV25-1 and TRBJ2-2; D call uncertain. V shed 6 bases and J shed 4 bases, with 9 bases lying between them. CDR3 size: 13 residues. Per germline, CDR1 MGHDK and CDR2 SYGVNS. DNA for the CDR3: TGTGCCAGCAGCCAGGTCAGCACCGGGGAGCTGTTTTTT. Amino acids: CASSQVSTGELFF.

The CDR3 nucleotides read TGTGCCAGCAGTTTGGGGGGGAACCAAGAGACCCAGTACTTC. This sequence encodes CASSLGGNQETQYF. This chain uses TRBV28 with TRBJ2-5; 7 bases are shared with TRBD2. Germline CDR1 is MDHEN and CDR2 is SYDVKM. The CDR3 length is 14 residues. V lost 3 bases to trimming and J lost 0 bases; unmatched junction nucleotides: 1.

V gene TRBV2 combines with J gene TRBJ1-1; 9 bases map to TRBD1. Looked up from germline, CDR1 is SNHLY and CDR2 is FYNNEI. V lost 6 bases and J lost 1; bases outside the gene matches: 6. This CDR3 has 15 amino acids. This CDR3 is CASRRDRESNTEAFF. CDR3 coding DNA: TGTGCCAGCAGACGGGACAGGGAGTCGAACACTGAAGCTTTCTTT.

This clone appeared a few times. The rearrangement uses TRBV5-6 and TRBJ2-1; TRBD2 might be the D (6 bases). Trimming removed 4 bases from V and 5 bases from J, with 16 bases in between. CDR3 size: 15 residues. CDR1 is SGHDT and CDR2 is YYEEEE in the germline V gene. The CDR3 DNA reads TGTGCCAGCAGCCTGCGGGGTCAACTGAACAATGAGCAGTTCTTC. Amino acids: CASSLRGQLNNEQFF. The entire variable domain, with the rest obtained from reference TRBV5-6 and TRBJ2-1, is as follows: DAGVTQSPTHLIKTRGQQVTLRCSPKSGHDTVSWYQQALGQGPQFIFQYYEEEERQRGNFPDRFSGHQFPNYSSELNVNALLLGDSALYLCASSLRGQLNNEQFFGPGTRLTVL.

The CDR3 DNA reads as TGTGCTAGTGGTTTGGACCGCCGGGGGGTGGATCAGCCCCAGCATTTT. Amino acid sequence: CASGLDRRGVDQPQHF. The rearrangement uses TRBV12-5 and TRBJ1-5; D perhaps matches TRBD1 (5 bases). V was pared by 1 base and J by 5 bases, with 15 bases between. The germline V gene has CDR1 LGHNT and CDR2 FRNRAP. The CDR3 length is 16 residues. Combining the CDR3 with reference TRBV12-5 and TRBJ1-5 gives the whole variable domain DARVTQTPRHKVTEMGQEVTMRCQPILGHNTVFWYRQTMMQGLELLAYFRNRAPLDDSGMPKDRFSAEMPDATLATLKIQPSEPRDSAVYFCASGLDRRGVDQPQHFGDGTRLSIL.

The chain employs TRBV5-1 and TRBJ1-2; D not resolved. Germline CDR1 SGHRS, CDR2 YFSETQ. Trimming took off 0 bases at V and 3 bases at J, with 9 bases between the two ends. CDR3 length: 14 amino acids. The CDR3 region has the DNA TGCGCCAGCAGCTTGGGCGGGGAAGACTATGGCTACACCTTC. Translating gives CASSLGGEDYGYTF.

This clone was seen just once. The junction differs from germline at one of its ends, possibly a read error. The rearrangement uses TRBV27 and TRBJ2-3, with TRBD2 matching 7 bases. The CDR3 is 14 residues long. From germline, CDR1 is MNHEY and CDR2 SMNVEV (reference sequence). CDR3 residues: CASSVSGRTDTQYF. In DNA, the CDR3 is TGTGCCAGCAGTGTATCCGGGAGGACAGATACGCAGTATTTT.

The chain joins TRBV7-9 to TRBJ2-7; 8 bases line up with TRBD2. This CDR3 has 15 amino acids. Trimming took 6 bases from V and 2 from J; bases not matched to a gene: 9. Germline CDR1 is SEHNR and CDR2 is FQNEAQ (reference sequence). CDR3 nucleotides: TGTGCCAGCAGGTCAGCCGGGACTAGAGCCTACGAGCAGTACGTC. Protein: CASRSAGTRAYEQYV.

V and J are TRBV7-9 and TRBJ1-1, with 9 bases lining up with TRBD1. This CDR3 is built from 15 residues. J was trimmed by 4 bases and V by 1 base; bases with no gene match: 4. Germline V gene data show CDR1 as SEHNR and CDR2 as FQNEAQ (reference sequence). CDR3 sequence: CASSLVGTGSTEAFF. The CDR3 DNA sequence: TGTGCCAGCAGCTTAGTAGGGACAGGGAGCACTGAAGCTTTCTTT. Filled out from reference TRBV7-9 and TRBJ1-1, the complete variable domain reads DTGVSQNPRHKITKRGQNVTFRCDPISEHNRLYWYRQTLGQGPEFLTYFQNEAQLEKSRLLSDRFSAERPKGSFSTLEIQRTEQGDSAMYLCASSLVGTGSTEAFFGQGTRLTVV.